These T cell receptor beta chains were read from a single sample in a study of cytomegalovirus exposure and HLA in healthy donors. Sequencing used immunoSEQ multiplex PCR; TCRdb keeps in-frame clones, though not all of them. Of approximately 93,000 clones detected, about two thirds appear once; the ten largest clones hold approximately 6.3%. Sequenced input: PBMCs. The origin of the receptors is a boy aged 5-17 years in good health and CMV-seropositive. The CDR3 runs from the conserved cysteine through the conserved F or W. The order of the fields is J gene, D gene, V gene, clone size, CDR3 DNA, CDR3 protein. D genes are given only for firm matches. Only part of the rows carry a size: once, few, many, or a class if the clone is expanded.

j_call: TRBJ1-3
d_call: NA
v_call: TRBV9
clone_size: NA
cdr3_nt: TGTGCCAGTAGTCCGGGGTACGGAAACACCATATATTTT
cdr3_aa: CASSPGYGNTIYF

j_call: TRBJ1-2
d_call: NA
v_call: TRBV7-8
clone_size: NA
cdr3_nt: TGTGCCAGCAGCTCCTCGGTGGGGGGGGCGCCTGGCTACACCTTC
cdr3_aa: CASSSSVGGAPGYTF

j_call: TRBJ1-1
d_call: TRBD1
v_call: TRBV30
clone_size: NA
cdr3_nt: TGTGCCTGCCTCGGACAGGCGAACACTGAAGCTTTCTTT
cdr3_aa: CACLGQANTEAFF

j_call: TRBJ1-1
d_call: NA
v_call: TRBV27
clone_size: NA
cdr3_nt: TGTGCCAGCAGCCGCGGGTGGGCGACTGAAGCTTTCTTT
cdr3_aa: CASSRGWATEAFF

j_call: TRBJ2-7
d_call: NA
v_call: TRBV5-1
clone_size: NA
cdr3_nt: TGCGCCAGCAGCTTGGCCCCCAGGCCGTCTACCGAGCAGTACTTC
cdr3_aa: CASSLAPRPSTEQYF

j_call: TRBJ1-1
d_call: NA
v_call: TRBV7-9
clone_size: NA
cdr3_nt: TGTGCCAGCAGCTTAGCGTCGATCGGGGGAACTGAAGCTTTCTTT
cdr3_aa: CASSLASIGGTEAFF

j_call: TRBJ1-5
d_call: NA
v_call: TRBV5-1
clone_size: few
cdr3_nt: TGCGCCAGCAGCCTGGGACCGACAGGTGGGGGCAATCAGCCCCAGCATTTT
cdr3_aa: CASSLGPTGGGNQPQHF

j_call: TRBJ1-4
d_call: TRBD1
v_call: TRBV15
clone_size: NA
cdr3_nt: TGTGCCACCAGCAGACTAACAGGGGCGAGTGAAAAACTGTTTTTT
cdr3_aa: CATSRLTGASEKLFF

j_call: TRBJ2-1
d_call: TRBD2
v_call: TRBV6-6
clone_size: few
cdr3_nt: TGTGCCAGCAGTAGAAAGCGGGGGGCGCGTGAGGAGTTCTTC
cdr3_aa: CASSRKRGAREEFF

j_call: TRBJ1-5
d_call: TRBD1
v_call: TRBV2
clone_size: NA
cdr3_nt: TGTGCCAGCAGGAGCCAGGGGGCGGGCAATCAGCCCCAGCATTTT
cdr3_aa: CASRSQGAGNQPQHF

j_call: TRBJ2-1
d_call: TRBD2
v_call: TRBV7-3
clone_size: few
cdr3_nt: TGTGCCAGCAGCTTAGGGTATATAGCGGGAGAGGAGGATGAGCAGTTCTTC
cdr3_aa: CASSLGYIAGEEDEQFF

j_call: TRBJ2-1
d_call: TRBD2
v_call: TRBV5-1
clone_size: NA
cdr3_nt: TGCGCCAGCAGGCGAGGTAGCGGGAGGTTGGATGAGCAGTTCTTC
cdr3_aa: CASRRGSGRLDEQFF

j_call: TRBJ2-5
d_call: TRBD1
v_call: TRBV7-2
clone_size: NA
cdr3_nt: TGTGCCAGCAGACCCGGGACAGCATCCCAAGAGACCCAGTACTTC
cdr3_aa: CASRPGTASQETQYF

j_call: TRBJ2-7
d_call: TRBD1
v_call: TRBV2
clone_size: NA
cdr3_nt: TGTGCCAGCAGAGGGGACAGGTCCTCCTACGAGCAGTACTTC
cdr3_aa: CASRGDRSSYEQYF

j_call: TRBJ2-7
d_call: NA
v_call: TRBV4-2
clone_size: NA
cdr3_nt: TGTGCCAGCAGCCAAGAACACGGTGGGGCAGACAACTACGAGCAGTACTTC
cdr3_aa: CASSQEHGGADNYEQYF

j_call: TRBJ2-1
d_call: NA
v_call: TRBV18
clone_size: NA
cdr3_nt: TGTGCCAGCTCACCGGTCATACAGGGTGTCTACAATGAGCAGTTCTTC
cdr3_aa: CASSPVIQGVYNEQFF

j_call: TRBJ1-5
d_call: TRBD1
v_call: TRBV10-2
clone_size: NA
cdr3_nt: TGCGCCAGCAGTGCTACAGGGGGCTATAGCAATCAGCCCCAGCATTTT
cdr3_aa: CASSATGGYSNQPQHF

j_call: TRBJ2-4
d_call: TRBD2
v_call: TRBV5-4
clone_size: NA
cdr3_nt: TGTGCCAGCAGCTTTAGCGGGGGGCAGAACATTCAGTACTTC
cdr3_aa: CASSFSGGQNIQYF

j_call: TRBJ2-5
d_call: NA
v_call: TRBV9
clone_size: once
cdr3_nt: TGTGCCAGCAGCGTAGAACAGGGAGGGGAGACCCAGTACTTC
cdr3_aa: CASSVEQGGETQYF

j_call: TRBJ1-2
d_call: TRBD1
v_call: TRBV30
clone_size: NA
cdr3_nt: TGTGCCTGGAGTGGGGACAGGGCCTATGGCTACACCTTC
cdr3_aa: CAWSGDRAYGYTF

j_call: TRBJ1-3
d_call: NA
v_call: TRBV6-1
clone_size: NA
cdr3_nt: TGTGCCAGCAGTGAAGTGCGTGCAGGGTTGGTAAACACCATATATTTT
cdr3_aa: CASSEVRAGLVNTIYF

j_call: TRBJ1-2
d_call: TRBD1
v_call: TRBV5-8
clone_size: NA
cdr3_nt: TGTGCCAGCAGCTTGGCCCCAGGACAGGGATGGAACTATGGCTACACCTTC
cdr3_aa: CASSLAPGQGWNYGYTF

j_call: TRBJ1-2
d_call: TRBD1
v_call: TRBV9
clone_size: few
cdr3_nt: TGTGCCAGCAGCCCCACTGGACAGGGGTCTTCCGGCTACACCTTC
cdr3_aa: CASSPTGQGSSGYTF

j_call: TRBJ2-1
d_call: TRBD1
v_call: TRBV5-4
clone_size: NA
cdr3_nt: TGTGCCAGCACCCTTCCCGGGGACAGAACCTACAATGAGCAGTTCTTC
cdr3_aa: CASTLPGDRTYNEQFF

j_call: TRBJ2-1
d_call: NA
v_call: TRBV7-8
clone_size: NA
cdr3_nt: TGTGCCAGCAGCCCCGGGACTGGTGAGCAGTTCTTC
cdr3_aa: CASSPGTGEQFF

j_call: TRBJ2-1
d_call: TRBD2
v_call: TRBV5-4
clone_size: NA
cdr3_nt: TGTGCCAGCAGCGGGTCCAGCGGGGGTTACAATGAGCAGTTCTTC
cdr3_aa: CASSGSSGGYNEQFF

j_call: TRBJ2-3
d_call: NA
v_call: TRBV9
clone_size: NA
cdr3_nt: TGTGCCAGCAGCGCGAGCGACGGAGATCATACGCAGTATTTT
cdr3_aa: CASSASDGDHTQYF